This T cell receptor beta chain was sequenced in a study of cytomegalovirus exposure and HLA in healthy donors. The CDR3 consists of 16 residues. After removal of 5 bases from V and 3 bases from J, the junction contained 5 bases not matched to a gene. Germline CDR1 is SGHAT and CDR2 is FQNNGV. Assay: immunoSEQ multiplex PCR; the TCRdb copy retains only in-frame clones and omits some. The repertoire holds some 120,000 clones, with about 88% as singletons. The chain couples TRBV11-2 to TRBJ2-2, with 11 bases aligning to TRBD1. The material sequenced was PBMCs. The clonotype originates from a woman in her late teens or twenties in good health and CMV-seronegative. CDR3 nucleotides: TGTGCCAGCAGCCTCGGACAGGGGGCATACACCGGGGAGCTGTTTTTT. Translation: CASSLGQGAYTGELFF. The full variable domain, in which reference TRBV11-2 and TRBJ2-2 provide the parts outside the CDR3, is EAGVAQSPRYKIIEKRQSVAFWCNPISGHATLYWYQQILGQGPKLLIQFQNNGVVDDSQLPKDRFSAERLKGVDSTLKIQPAKLEDSAVYLCASSLGQGAYTGELFFGEGSRLTVL.